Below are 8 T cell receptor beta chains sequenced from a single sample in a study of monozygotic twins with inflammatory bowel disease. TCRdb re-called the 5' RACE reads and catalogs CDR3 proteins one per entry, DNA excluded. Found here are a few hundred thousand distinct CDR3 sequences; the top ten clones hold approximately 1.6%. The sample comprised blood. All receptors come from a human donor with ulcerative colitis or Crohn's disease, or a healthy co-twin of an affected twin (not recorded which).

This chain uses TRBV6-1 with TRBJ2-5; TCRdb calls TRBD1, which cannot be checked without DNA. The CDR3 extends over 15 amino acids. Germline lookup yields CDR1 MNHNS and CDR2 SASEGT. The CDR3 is CASSERGGAWETQYF.

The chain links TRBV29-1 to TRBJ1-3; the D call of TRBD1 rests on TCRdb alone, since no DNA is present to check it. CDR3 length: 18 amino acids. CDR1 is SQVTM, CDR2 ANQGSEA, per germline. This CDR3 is CSVEDWTTTGGSGNTIYF.

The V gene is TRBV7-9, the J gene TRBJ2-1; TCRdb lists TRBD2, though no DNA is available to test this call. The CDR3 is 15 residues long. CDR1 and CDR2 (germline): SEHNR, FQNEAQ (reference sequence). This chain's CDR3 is CASSFQGPLFNEQFF.

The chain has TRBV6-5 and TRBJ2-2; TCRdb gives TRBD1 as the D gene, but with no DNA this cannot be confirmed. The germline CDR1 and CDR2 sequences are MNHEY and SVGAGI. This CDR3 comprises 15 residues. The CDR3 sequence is CASSYSLSPGRELFF.

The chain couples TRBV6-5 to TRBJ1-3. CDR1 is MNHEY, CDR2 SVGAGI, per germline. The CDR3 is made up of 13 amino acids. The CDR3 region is CASSGDSGNTIYF.

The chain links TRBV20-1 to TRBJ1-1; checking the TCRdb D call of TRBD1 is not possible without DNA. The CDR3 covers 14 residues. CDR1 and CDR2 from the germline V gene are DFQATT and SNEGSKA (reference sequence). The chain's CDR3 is CSAFEQGARREAFF.

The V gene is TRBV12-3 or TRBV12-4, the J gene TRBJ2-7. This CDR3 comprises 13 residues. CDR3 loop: CASSIQVKYEQYF.

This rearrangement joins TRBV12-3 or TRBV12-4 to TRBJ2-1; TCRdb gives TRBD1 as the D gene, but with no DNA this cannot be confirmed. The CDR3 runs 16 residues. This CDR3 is CASSLSSAKGDNEQFF.